This T cell receptor beta chain was captured in a study of CD4+ T cells in melanoma. Study results and limitations: A reported correlation linked neoantigen-specific CD4+ T cells to CD8+, macrophage and B cell function. In melanoma, neoantigen-specific CD4+ T cells reportedly differed in differentiation state.

Method: immunoSEQ multiplex PCR; TCRdb's copy keeps in-frame clones and lacks some. The sample includes about 11,000 clones, around 66% of them seen just once. About this clone: Its matching antigen is unknown.

The CDR3 length is 14 residues. V gave up 6 bases and J gave up 4 bases, with 13 bases separating them. Germline CDR1 MNHEY, CDR2 SVGAGI. The clonotype originates from a human donor with melanoma. The sequenced sample was cells from a culture (not recorded whether cultured in vitro). V gene TRBV6-5 combines with J gene TRBJ1-5; D is unclear. CDR3 loop: CASSVRATNQPQHF. The CDR3, as DNA: TGTGCCAGCAGCGTCCGGGCTACGAATCAGCCCCAGCATTTT.